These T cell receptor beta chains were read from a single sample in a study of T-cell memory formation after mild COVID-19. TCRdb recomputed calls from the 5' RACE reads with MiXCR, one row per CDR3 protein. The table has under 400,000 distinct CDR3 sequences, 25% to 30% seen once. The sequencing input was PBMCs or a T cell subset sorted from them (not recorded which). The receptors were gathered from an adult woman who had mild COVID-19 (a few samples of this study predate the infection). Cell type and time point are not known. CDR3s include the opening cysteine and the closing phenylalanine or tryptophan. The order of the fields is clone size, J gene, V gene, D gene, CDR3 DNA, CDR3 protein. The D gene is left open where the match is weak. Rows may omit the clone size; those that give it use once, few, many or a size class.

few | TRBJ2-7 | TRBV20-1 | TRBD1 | TGCAGTGCTAAAGGACAGGGGGAGTACGAGCAGTACTTC | CSAKGQGEYEQYF
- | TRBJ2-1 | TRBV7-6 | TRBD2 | TGTGCCAGCAGCTTGGGCCGGGCTAGCGGGAGGTCCTACAATGAGCAGTTCTTC | CASSLGRASGRSYNEQFF
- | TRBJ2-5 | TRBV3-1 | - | TGTGCCAGCAGCCCTTGGACTGTGCAAGAGACCCAGTACTTC | CASSPWTVQETQYF
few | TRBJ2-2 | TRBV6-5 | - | TGTGCCAGCAGACAGGTTCACAACACCGGGGAGCTGTTTTTT | CASRQVHNTGELFF
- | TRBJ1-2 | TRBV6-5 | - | TGTGCCAGCGGACACACAAACTATGGCTACACCTTC | CASGHTNYGYTF
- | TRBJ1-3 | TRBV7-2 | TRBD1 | TGTGCCAGCAGCTTAGGGACAGGGGCAAACTCTGGAAACACCATATATTTT | CASSLGTGANSGNTIYF
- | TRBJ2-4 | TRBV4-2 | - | TGTGCCAGCAGCCAAGATTCGGCGGGGTGGGAAAACATTCAGTACTTC | CASSQDSAGWENIQYF
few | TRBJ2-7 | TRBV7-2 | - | TGTGCCAGCAGCTTACTAACAGGGAATCCGAACTACGAGCAGTACTTC | CASSLLTGNPNYEQYF
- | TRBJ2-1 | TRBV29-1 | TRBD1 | TGCAGCGTTGAGGGGGCCTTGGGACAGGGGGCTAATGAGCAGTTCTTC | CSVEGALGQGANEQFF
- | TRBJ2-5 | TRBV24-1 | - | TGTGCCACGGGAGACTCTGGACAAGAGACCCAGTACTTC | CATGDSGQETQYF
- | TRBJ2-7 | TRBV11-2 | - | TGTGCCAGCGAGGACCTATCAGAGCAGTACTTC | CASEDLSEQYF
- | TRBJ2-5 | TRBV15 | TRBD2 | TGTGCCACCAGCAGACCCGATAGCGGGAGTGGGTACCAAGAGACCCAGTACTTC | CATSRPDSGSGYQETQYF
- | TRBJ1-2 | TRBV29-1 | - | TGCAGCGTTGAAAATAGGGCAACGTTCTATGGCTACACCTTC | CSVENRATFYGYTF
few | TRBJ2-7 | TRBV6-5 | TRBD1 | TGTGCCAGCCCCATGGCGGTAGACAGGGATTCCTACGAGCAGTACTTC | CASPMAVDRDSYEQYF
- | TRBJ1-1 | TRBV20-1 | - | TGCAGTGCCCGGCCCTGGACAGAGAACAGTGAAGCTTTCTTT | CSARPWTENSEAFF
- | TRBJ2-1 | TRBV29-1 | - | TGCAGCGTTCCGAGGGGGCGCGGGGGTAATGAGCAGTTCTTC | CSVPRGRGGNEQFF
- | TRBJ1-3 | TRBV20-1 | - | TGCAGTGCTAGGGGGCTTTATGGAAACACCATATATTTT | CSARGLYGNTIYF
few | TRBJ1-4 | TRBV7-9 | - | TGTGCCAGCAGCCTTAGCCGGGACCCAAATAATGAAAAACTGTTTTTT | CASSLSRDPNNEKLFF
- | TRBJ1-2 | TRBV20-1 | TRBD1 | TGCAGTGCTAGAGATCTCGACAGGGGGCGGTTGGGCTACACCTTC | CSARDLDRGRLGYTF
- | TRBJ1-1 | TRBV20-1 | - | TGCAGTGCCAAGTGGGGGGGCAGGGACACTGAAGCTTTCTTT | CSAKWGGRDTEAFF
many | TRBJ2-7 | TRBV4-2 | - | TGTGCCAGCAGCCAAGAGATGCTTCTGGGCGAGCAGTACTTC | CASSQEMLLGEQYF
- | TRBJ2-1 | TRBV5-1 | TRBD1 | TGCGCCAGCAGCTTGACAGGGGGCATGTGGGCTAGCGTGGCGTTCTTC | CASSLTGGMWASVAFF
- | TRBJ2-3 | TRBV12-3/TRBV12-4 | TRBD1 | TGTGCCAGCAGCAGCCTTACAAGGGGGCTCAGCACAGATACGCAGTATTTT | CASSSLTRGLSTDTQYF
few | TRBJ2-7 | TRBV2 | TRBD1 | TGTGCCAGCAGTACAGACAGGGCAAGCTCCTACGAGCAGTACTTC | CASSTDRASSYEQYF
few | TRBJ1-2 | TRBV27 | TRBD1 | TGTGCCACCAGGCCCGTGGGACAGGGCAGGGGCTATGGCTACACCTTC | CATRPVGQGRGYGYTF
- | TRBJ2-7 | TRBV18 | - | TGTGCCAGCTCACCCAGCGCCTACGAGCAGTACTTC | CASSPSAYEQYF
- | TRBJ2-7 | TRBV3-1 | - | TGTGCCAGCAGCCACCAGGGAGGCGAGCAGTACTTC | CASSHQGGEQYF
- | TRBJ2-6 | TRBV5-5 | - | TGTGCCAGCAGCTTGCAGGGGGGTACTGGGGCCAACGTCCTGACTTTC | CASSLQGGTGANVLTF
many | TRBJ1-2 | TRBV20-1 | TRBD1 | TGCAGTGCTCCCGGACAGGGGTACTATGGCTACACCTTC | CSAPGQGYYGYTF
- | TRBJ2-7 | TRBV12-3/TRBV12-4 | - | TGTGCCAGCAGTTCTGACAGTTTTCCCCTCCTCGAGCAGTACTTC | CASSSDSFPLLEQYF
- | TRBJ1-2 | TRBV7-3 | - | TGTGCCAGCAGCCCCGGCGGGGGTGGGGGGGTCTATGGCTACACCTTC | CASSPGGGGGVYGYTF
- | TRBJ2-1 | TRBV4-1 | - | TGCGCCAGCAGCCAAACAGTAGCGGCTGCTTACAATGAGCAGTTCTTC | CASSQTVAAAYNEQFF
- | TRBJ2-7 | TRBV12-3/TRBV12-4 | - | TGTGCCAGCAGTTTGTCAAGGGACCAGACCTACGAGCAGTACTTC | CASSLSRDQTYEQYF
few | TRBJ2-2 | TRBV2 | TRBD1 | TGTGCCAGCAGCAGCCGGGACAGGGTCACCGGGGAGCTGTTTTTT | CASSSRDRVTGELFF
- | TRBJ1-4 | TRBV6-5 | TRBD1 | TGTGCCAGCAGTCCCGGGACAGAGAATGAAAAACTGTTTTTT | CASSPGTENEKLFF
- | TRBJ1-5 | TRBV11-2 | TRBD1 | TGTGCCAGCAGCTTAGGGGACAGGGTAAAGGCCCAGCATTTT | CASSLGDRVKAQHF
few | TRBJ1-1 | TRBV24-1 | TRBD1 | TGTGCCACCAGTGATTCCAGGGACAGGGTGTACACTGAAGCTTTCTTT | CATSDSRDRVYTEAFF
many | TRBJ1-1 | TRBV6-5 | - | TGTGCCAGCAGTTACTCGAGGGGTTGGGGCACTGAAGCTTTCTTT | CASSYSRGWGTEAFF
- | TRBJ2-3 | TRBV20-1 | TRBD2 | TGCAGTGCTCCTCAAGACACGGCTAGCGGGTATACAGATACGCAGTATTTT | CSAPQDTASGYTDTQYF
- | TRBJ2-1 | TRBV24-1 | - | TGTGCCACCAGGGGTGCGGGAAACAATGAGCAGTTCTTC | CATRGAGNNEQFF
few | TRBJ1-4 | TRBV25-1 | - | TGTGCCAGCAGTGAAACCAGAAGAGATGAAAAACTGTTTTTT | CASSETRRDEKLFF
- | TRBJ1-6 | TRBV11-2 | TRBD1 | TGTGCCACCGCGACAGGGATTGGGGATTCACCCCTCCACTTT | CATATGIGDSPLHF
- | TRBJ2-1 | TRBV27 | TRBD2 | TGTGCCAGCAGTTCGCCACCCCGGACTAGCGGGAGTGGGGGGAGACAGTTCTTC | CASSSPPRTSGSGGRQFF
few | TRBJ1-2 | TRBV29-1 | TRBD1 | TGCAGCGTTGAACGGGACAGGACCTGGAGCTACACCTTC | CSVERDRTWSYTF
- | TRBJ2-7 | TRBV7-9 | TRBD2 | TGTGCCAGCAGCTCGGGGACTAGCGGGAAGGTCGAGCAGTACTTC | CASSSGTSGKVEQYF
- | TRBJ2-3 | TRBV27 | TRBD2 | TGTGCCAGCAGTTCCTCTCTAGCGGGAGGGGGAGATACGCAGTATTTT | CASSSSLAGGGDTQYF
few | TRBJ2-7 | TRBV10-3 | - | TGTGCCATCAGAGACGGACCAGATAACTACGAGCAGTACTTC | CAIRDGPDNYEQYF
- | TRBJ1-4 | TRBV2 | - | TGTGCCAGCAGTGCTTCATCGTGGGATCGGACTAATGAAAAACTGTTTTTT | CASSASSWDRTNEKLFF
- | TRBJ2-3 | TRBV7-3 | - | TGTGCCAGCAGCCCCAAGCGGGCCTTCCCCACAGATACGCAGTATTTT | CASSPKRAFPTDTQYF
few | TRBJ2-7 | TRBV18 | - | TGTGCCAGCTCACACCCAGAGGGGATCTACGAGCAGTACTTC | CASSHPEGIYEQYF
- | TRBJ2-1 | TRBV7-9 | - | TGTGCCAGCAGGGTACCGGGATCGCCGCTCACTTATGAGCAGTTCTTC | CASRVPGSPLTYEQFF
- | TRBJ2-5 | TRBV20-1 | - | TGCAGTGCGAGGCCTGAGGGAGAGACCCAGTACTTC | CSARPEGETQYF
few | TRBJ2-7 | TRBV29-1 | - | TGCAGCGTGGCCAACCCGGGTAAAAGCTCCTACGAGCAGTACTTC | CSVANPGKSSYEQYF
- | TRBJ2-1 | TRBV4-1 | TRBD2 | TGCGCCAGCAGCCCCCAGGGGGGACTAGCGTCGGGAAGTTCCTACAATGAGCAGTTCTTC | CASSPQGGLASGSSYNEQFF
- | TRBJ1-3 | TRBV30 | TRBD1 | TGTGCAGAAAGCGACAGGGGCGGAAACACCATATATTTT | CAESDRGGNTIYF
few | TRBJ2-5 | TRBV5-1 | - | TGCGCCAGCAGCTTGGACCGGTCCACTACGAAGACCCAGTACTTC | CASSLDRSTTKTQYF
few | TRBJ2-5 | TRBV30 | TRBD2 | TGTGCCTGGAGTGTTCTTCAGCGGGGTGGGACCCAGTACTTC | CAWSVLQRGGTQYF
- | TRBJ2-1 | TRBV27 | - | TGTGCCAGCAGTTTATCGCACCAGGGGAATGAGCAGTTCTTC | CASSLSHQGNEQFF
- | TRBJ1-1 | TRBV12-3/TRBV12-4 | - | TGTGCCAGCAGTTTCAACATGAACACTGAAGCTTTCTTT | CASSFNMNTEAFF
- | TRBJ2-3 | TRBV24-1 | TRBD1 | TGTGCCACCGGACGAACAGGGGATCCCACAGATACGCAGTATTTT | CATGRTGDPTDTQYF